The T cell receptor beta chain under discussion was sequenced for a study of siplizumab effects on memory and regulatory T cells. Study-wide findings and caveats: The drug siplizumab significantly decreased the alloreactive sequences that could be traced to unstimulated CD4+ memory cells. Versus less than 35% in controls, the mappable alloreactive CD4+ clones averaged roughly 69% Treg-derived with siplizumab. Researchers did not confirm the suppressive function of proliferating Tregs from siplizumab cultures.

Of note for this clone: Its matching antigen is unknown.

The CDR3 loop spans 15 amino acids. The V gene's germline CDR1 is MNHNS and CDR2 SASEGT. V was clipped by 2 bases and J by 3 bases, with 14 bases between them. Roughly 90,000 TCR templates per sample were sequenced. The method was immunoSEQ multiplex PCR; TCRdb's version includes in-frame clones alone and lacks a portion of them. Of fewer than 60,000 clones in the sample, over 85% were seen once. This chain uses TRBV6-1 with TRBJ2-7; no firm D call. Sample: CD8+ T cells sorted from blood. The receptor was derived from a human donor in good health. Here the CDR3 reads CASSEPVRRYYEQYF. CDR3 coding DNA: TGTGCCAGCAGTGAACCTGTACGGAGATACTACGAGCAGTACTTC.